This passage covers 21 T cell receptor beta chains from one sample sequenced in a study of OX40 agonist ivuxolimab in advanced cancers. Method: immunoSEQ multiplex PCR; TCRdb's copy keeps in-frame clones and lacks some. The table records about 32,000 clones, around 87% of them present only once. The specimen comprised CD4+ or CD8+ T cells sorted from blood, sampled in a trial of the OX40 agonist ivuxolimab. These receptors came from an adult with an advanced solid tumor such as melanoma, head and neck, liver or kidney cancer.

This clone turned up a few times. The chain recombines TRBV7-2 with TRBJ1-2; D remains unclear. This CDR3 is built from 14 residues. Trimming shortened V by 1 base and J by 4 bases, and 10 bases separated the two germline ends. Germline CDR1 and CDR2: SGHTA and FQGNSA. The chain's CDR3 is CASSLVLGAYGYTF. CDR3 sequence (DNA): TGTGCCAGCAGCTTAGTGTTAGGCGCCTATGGCTACACCTTC.

This clone was counted only a few times. The V and J genes are TRBV5-4 and TRBJ2-1, with TRBD2 matching over 12 bases. Germline trimming cut 4 bases from V and 8 bases from J; bases unmatched to any gene: 13. The CDR3 runs to 17 residues. Germline CDR1 and CDR2: SGHNT and YYREEE (reference sequence). CDR3 protein: CASSQKTTSGSVHEQFF. The CDR3 DNA reads as TGTGCCAGCAGCCAAAAGACGACTAGCGGGAGTGTACATGAGCAGTTCTTC. Filled out from reference TRBV5-4 and TRBJ2-1, the complete variable domain reads ETGVTQSPTHLIKTRGQQVTLRCSSQSGHNTVSWYQQALGQGPQFIFQYYREEENGRGNFPPRFSGLQFPNYSSELNVNALELDDSALYLCASSQKTTSGSVHEQFFGPGTRLTVL.

This chain joins TRBV9 and TRBJ2-7, with 13 bases aligning to TRBD2. Germline V lookup: CDR1 SGDLS, CDR2 YYNGEE. This CDR3 comprises 15 residues. Trimming at V came to 0 bases and at J to 5 bases, leaving 2 bases not matched to a gene. CDR3 DNA: TGTGCCAGCAGCGTAGATGGGACTAGCGGGAACGAGCAGTACTTC. Protein sequence: CASSVDGTSGNEQYF.

J is TRBJ2-7 and V is TRBV14, with 7 positions matching TRBD2. CDR1 and CDR2 from the germline V gene are SGHDN and FVKESK. The CDR3 length is 16 residues. V lost 0 bases to trimming and J lost 2 bases; unmatched junction nucleotides: 7. The CDR3 here is CASSQDLASGPYEQYF. The DNA of the CDR3 is TGTGCCAGCAGCCAAGACCTGGCTAGCGGTCCCTACGAGCAGTACTTC.

The chain uses TRBV11-2 and TRBJ2-1, with 10 bases lining up with TRBD2. The CDR3 extends over 16 amino acids. V lost 2 bases, J lost 3 bases, and 4 bases stayed unmatched. Per germline, CDR1 SGHAT and CDR2 FQNNGV. The DNA of the CDR3 is TGTGCCAGCAGCTTAAACGGACTAGCGGACTACAATGAGCAGTTCTTC. Its protein is CASSLNGLADYNEQFF.

The chain is built from TRBV6-1 and TRBJ2-7, with D uncertain. Deletions cut 7 bases from V and 0 bases from J, with 4 bases between. CDR3 length: 11 amino acids. CDR1 and CDR2 from the germline V gene are MNHNS and SASEGT. This CDR3 reads CASIFSYEQYF. The CDR3 DNA reads as TGTGCCAGCATTTTCTCCTACGAGCAGTACTTC.

The chain recombines TRBV7-3 with TRBJ2-5, with 8 bases matching TRBD2. Per the germline V gene, CDR1 is SGHTA and CDR2 is FQGTGA. CDR3 size: 15 residues. Losses at the gene ends were 2 bases for V and 5 bases for J; bases not matched to a gene: 7. CDR3 protein: CASSLVGTSGETQYF. The CDR3 bases are TGTGCCAGCAGCTTAGTCGGGACTAGTGGTGAGACCCAGTACTTC.

The chain carries TRBV27 and TRBJ2-5, with TRBD1 matching over 7 bases. From germline, CDR1 is MNHEY and CDR2 SMNVEV (reference sequence). The CDR3 spans 12 residues. V dropped 6 bases and J dropped 9; count of bases not matched to a gene: 7. As DNA, the CDR3 is TGTGCCAGCAGCGTTCTCGGACAGGCCCAGTACTTC. As protein: CASSVLGQAQYF.

V gene TRBV23-1 combines with J gene TRBJ1-5; no reliable D call. TRBV23-1 is designated an ORF whose function remains uncertain. The ends were cut back, 6 bases at V and 6 bases at J, with 18 bases in the middle. This CDR3 is built from 15 residues. This CDR3 is CASSAGFSPGQPQHF. The CDR3 DNA sequence: TGCGCCAGCAGCGCGGGATTTTCCCCGGGTCAGCCCCAGCATTTT.

The chain employs TRBV14 and TRBJ2-3; D unclear. The germline gives CDR1 SGHDN, CDR2 FVKESK. The germline V and J ends were trimmed by 4 bases and 4 bases, with 9 bases remaining between them. The CDR3 contains 13 residues. Here the CDR3 DNA reads TGTGCCAGCAGCCCCTTTCCTGCAGATACGCAGTATTTT. Translating gives CASSPFPADTQYF.

The sample holds a few counts of this clone. V and J are TRBV29-1 and TRBJ1-2; TRBD1 agrees at 8 bases. CDR1 and CDR2 (germline): SQVTM, ANQGSEA. The junction had 6 bases not matched to a gene; V was cut back by 3 bases and J by 6 bases. The CDR3 totals 13 residues. CDR3 protein: CSVDLGTGDGYTF. As DNA, the CDR3 is TGCAGCGTTGACCTCGGGACAGGTGATGGCTACACCTTC.

This sequence joins TRBV15 and TRBJ2-1, with 7 bases lining up with TRBD1. V shed 6 bases, J shed 3 bases, and the junction held 11 bases outside the gene matches. This CDR3 has 16 amino acids. Germline V lookup: CDR1 LNHNV, CDR2 YYDKDF (reference sequence). The chain's CDR3 is CATRGGSTGLYNEQFF. CDR3 DNA sequence: TGTGCCACCAGGGGCGGATCGACAGGGCTCTACAATGAGCAGTTCTTC.

The chain combines TRBV28 with TRBJ2-2, with 15 bases aligning to TRBD2. Looked up from germline, CDR1 is MDHEN and CDR2 is SYDVKM. The V and J ends lost 5 bases and 5 bases, in that order; junction bases with no gene match: 9. This CDR3 region has 18 residues. Here the CDR3 DNA reads TGTGCCAGCAGTGACCTCGGACTAGCGGGAGGGCAGACCGGGGAGCTGTTTTTT. This codes for CASSDLGLAGGQTGELFF.

V and J are TRBV21-1 and TRBJ1-3. TRBV21-1 is recorded as a pseudogene. The CDR3 length is 17 residues. This chain's CDR3 is CASSKNGSSHSGNTIYF. The CDR3, as DNA: TGTGCCAGCAGCAAAAATGGTAGTTCCCACTCTGGAAACACCATATATTTT.

The rearrangement joins TRBV4-1 to TRBJ1-2; D not certain. V was trimmed by 5 bases and J by 4 bases, leaving 20 bases between them. The CDR3 has 16 residues. In germline, CDR1 is MGHRA, CDR2 YSYEKL. The CDR3 region has the DNA TGCGCCAGCAGCTGTAGACGCTACCGAAAGACCTATGGCTACACCTTC. Protein product: CASSCRRYRKTYGYTF.

The J gene is TRBJ1-4, the V gene TRBV28, with 10 bases fitting TRBD1. CDR1 is MDHEN, CDR2 SYDVKM, per germline. J gave up 5 bases and V 6 bases, and 24 bases lay outside the gene matches. This CDR3 has 21 residues. The CDR3 sequence is CASRAAGTGAIRNTRNEKLFF. The CDR3, as DNA: TGTGCCAGCAGGGCGGCCGGGACAGGGGCAATACGGAACACCCGAAATGAAAAACTGTTTTTT.

The V gene is TRBV27, the J gene TRBJ2-7; tentative D call: TRBD2 (6 bases). V shed 5 bases and J shed 2 bases, with 13 bases lying between them. Germline lookup yields CDR1 MNHEY and CDR2 SMNVEV (reference sequence). This CDR3 has 14 amino acids. The CDR3 reads CASSTAGPTYEQYF. DNA of the CDR3: TGTGCCAGCAGTACAGCGGGTCCTACCTACGAGCAGTACTTC.

The table lists this clone with a few counts. The rearrangement uses TRBV4-2 and TRBJ1-5; D ambiguous. Germline assignment: CDR1 LGHNA and CDR2 YNFKEQ. Trimming removed 3 bases at V and 7 bases at J, with 10 bases between. The CDR3 has 13 residues. CDR3 amino acids: CASSQKAFQPQHF. DNA for the CDR3: TGTGCCAGCAGCCAGAAGGCGTTCCAGCCCCAGCATTTT.

The chain carries TRBV18 and TRBJ2-7, with a possible D match to TRBD1 (5 bases). Germline V CDR1 and CDR2: KGHSH, LQKENI. Trimming removed 8 bases from V and 1 base from J, with 6 bases in between. The CDR3 runs 11 residues. This chain's CDR3 is CASRQSYEQYF. For the CDR3, the DNA is TGTGCCAGCAGACAGTCCTACGAGCAGTACTTC. The complete variable domain, with remaining parts taken from reference TRBV18 and TRBJ2-7, reads NAGVMQNPRHLVRRRGQEARLRCSPMKGHSHVYWYRQLPEEGLKFMVYLQKENIIDESGMPKERFSAEFPKEGPSILRIQQVVRGDSAAYFCASRQSYEQYFGPGTRLTVT.

This chain joins TRBV28 and TRBJ2-2; 8 bases agree with TRBD2. Looked up from germline, CDR1 is MDHEN and CDR2 is SYDVKM. The length of the CDR3 is 16 residues. Unmatched junction bases numbered 9, after V lost 4 bases and J lost 5 bases. The CDR3 loop is CASSYVGLAETGELFF. CDR3 nucleotide sequence: TGTGCCAGCAGTTACGTCGGACTAGCAGAAACCGGGGAGCTGTTTTTT.

The chain combines TRBV7-9 with TRBJ2-7, with D unclear. Trimming pared 5 bases from V and 2 bases from J, leaving 16 bases between. The CDR3 spans 15 residues. The germline gives CDR1 SEHNR, CDR2 FQNEAQ (reference sequence). Written as DNA, the CDR3 is TGTGCCAGCAGCCCCGCGGACGGTTTACCCTACGAGCAGTACTTC. This translates into CASSPADGLPYEQYF.